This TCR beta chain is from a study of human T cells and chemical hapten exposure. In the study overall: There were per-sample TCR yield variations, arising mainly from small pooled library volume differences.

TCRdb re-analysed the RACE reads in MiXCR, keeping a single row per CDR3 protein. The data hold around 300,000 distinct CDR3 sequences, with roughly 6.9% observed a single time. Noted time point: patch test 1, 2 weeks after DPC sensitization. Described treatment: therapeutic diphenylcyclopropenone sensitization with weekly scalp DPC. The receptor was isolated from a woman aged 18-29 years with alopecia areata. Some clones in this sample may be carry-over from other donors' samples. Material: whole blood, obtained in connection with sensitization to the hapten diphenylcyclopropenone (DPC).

CDR3 DNA: TGTGCCAGCAGTGACCCCCGGCTAGCGGGGGCTCCTGGTGAGCAGTTCTTC. Translation: CASSDPRLAGAPGEQFF. The chain recombines TRBV6-5 with TRBJ2-1; 10 bases match TRBD2. The CDR3 spans 17 residues. The germline CDR1 and CDR2 sequences are MNHEY and SVGAGI. The V and J ends lost 5 bases and 9 bases, in that order; junction bases with no gene match: 16.